This T cell receptor (beta chain) was sequenced for a study of blood T cells in healthy people across ages. In its sample, this clonotype was seen a few times. Its antigen remains unidentified. General study points: Reliance upon unsorted PBMCs precluded definitive naive versus antigen-experienced comparison. Getting older went along with TCR beta diversity per million T cells dropping roughly linearly.

A J-beta primer mix and a sample-barcoded 5' primer were used in a second PCR of roughly 7 to 12 cycles. The yield of each sample was at least 2.5 million CDR3-containing paired-end reads. TCRdb used MiXCR to reprocess the 5' RACE reads, holding one entry per CDR3 protein. Here the sample spans approximately 2,000,000 distinct CDR3 sequences, approximately 40% being singletons. Germline V gene data show CDR1 as LNHNV and CDR2 as YYDKDF (reference sequence). The CDR3 is 14 residues long. Donors ranged from about 6 to 95 years old and were healthy Caucasians in Russia. This receptor was identified in a human donor in good health. Sequenced input: blood. The chain employs TRBV15 and TRBJ2-4; TRBD1 matches 9 bases. Near its end, the DNA agrees better with TRBJ2-7, so the J call may be wrong. The CDR3 nucleotides are TGTGCCACCAGCAGAGAGGGACAGGGTTCCGAGCAGTACTTC. Translated, it gives CATSREGQGSEQYF.